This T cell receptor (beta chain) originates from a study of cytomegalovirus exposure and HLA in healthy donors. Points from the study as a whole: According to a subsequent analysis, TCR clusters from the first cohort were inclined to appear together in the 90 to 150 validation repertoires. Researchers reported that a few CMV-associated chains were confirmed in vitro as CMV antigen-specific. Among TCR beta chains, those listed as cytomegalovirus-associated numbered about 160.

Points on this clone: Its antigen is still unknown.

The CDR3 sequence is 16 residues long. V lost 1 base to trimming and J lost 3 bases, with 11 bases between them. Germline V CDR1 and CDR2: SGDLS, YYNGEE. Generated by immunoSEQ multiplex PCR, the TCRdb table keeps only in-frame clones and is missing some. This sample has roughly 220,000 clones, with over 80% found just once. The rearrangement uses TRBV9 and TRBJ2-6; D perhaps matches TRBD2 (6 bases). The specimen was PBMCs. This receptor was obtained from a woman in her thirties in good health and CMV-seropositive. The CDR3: CASSVTGERGANVLTF. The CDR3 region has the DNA TGTGCCAGCAGCGTAACGGGAGAACGTGGGGCCAACGTCCTGACTTTC.